Listed below are T cell receptor beta chains from one sample, sequenced in a study of T cells in Graves' hyperthyroidism and ophthalmopathy. TCRdb redid the calling of the multiplex PCR reads with MiXCR, one entry per CDR3 protein. The sample includes about 560,000 distinct CDR3 sequences, 16% of them seen just once. Material: blood. These receptors came from a woman under 30 with Graves' hyperthyroidism. Both conserved end residues are part of each CDR3. D genes are given only for firm matches. Clone size, where shown, is once, few, many, or a class for clones that have expanded.

CDR3 protein: CASSPYLRPPLHF; clone size: -; V gene: TRBV11-2; D gene: -; J gene: TRBJ1-6
CDR3 protein: CASSSHRGYPYGYTF; clone size: -; V gene: TRBV6-1; D gene: -; J gene: TRBJ1-2
CDR3 protein: CASSIYLGTEAFF; clone size: few; V gene: TRBV19; D gene: -; J gene: TRBJ1-1
CDR3 protein: CASSRDTNERGLDQPQHF; clone size: few; V gene: TRBV4-1; D gene: TRBD1; J gene: TRBJ1-5
CDR3 protein: CASTLPGVARSGEQYF; clone size: many; V gene: TRBV28; D gene: -; J gene: TRBJ2-7
CDR3 protein: CASSKTSGYKNEQFF; clone size: -; V gene: TRBV12-3/TRBV12-4; D gene: TRBD2; J gene: TRBJ2-1
CDR3 protein: CASSYPGGGISTDTQYF; clone size: -; V gene: TRBV4-1; D gene: -; J gene: TRBJ2-3
CDR3 protein: CAALYEQYF; clone size: few; V gene: TRBV12-3/TRBV12-4; D gene: -; J gene: TRBJ2-7
CDR3 protein: CASSEGQGYGYTF; clone size: many; V gene: TRBV2; D gene: TRBD1; J gene: TRBJ1-2
CDR3 protein: CASSYISPYNEQFF; clone size: -; V gene: TRBV6-5; D gene: -; J gene: TRBJ2-1
CDR3 protein: CSATGELFF; clone size: many; V gene: TRBV20-1; D gene: -; J gene: TRBJ2-2
CDR3 protein: CASSSGTGLNQPQHF; clone size: many; V gene: TRBV7-9; D gene: TRBD1; J gene: TRBJ1-5
CDR3 protein: CASSLRLAGGSYEQYF; clone size: -; V gene: TRBV6-1; D gene: TRBD2; J gene: TRBJ2-7
CDR3 protein: CASRFNVPAGNTDTQYF; clone size: many; V gene: TRBV27; D gene: TRBD2; J gene: TRBJ2-3